Below, 14 T cell receptor beta chains from the same sample are listed, as sequenced in a study of molecular identifiers for immune sequencing clone quantification. TCRdb reprocessed the PCR reads via MiXCR and lists one record per CDR3 protein. This sample yields about half a million distinct CDR3 sequences, of which about 22% are seen a single time; about 0.8% belongs to the top ten. Sequenced input: naive CD8+ T cells from blood, with Jurkat cell RNA spiked in. Described subset: FACS-sorted CD8+CD4-CCR7+CD45RA+ naive T cells. The receptors derive from a human donor in good health. Some libraries in this study had Jurkat cell RNA spiked in.

There are many counts of this clonotype. The chain links TRBV5-6 to TRBJ2-3; 11 bases are a match to TRBD1. This CDR3 comprises 16 residues. Losses at the gene ends were 4 bases for V and 8 bases for J; bases not matched to a gene: 12. The germline V gene encodes CDR1 SGHDT and CDR2 YYEEEE. The CDR3 spells CASSQGTGGLLVTQYF. The DNA for the CDR3 is TGTGCCAGCAGCCAAGGGACAGGGGGTTTGTTGGTTACGCAGTATTTT.

There are a few counts of this clonotype. The chain combines TRBV20-1 with TRBJ2-5; 11 nucleotides agree with TRBD2. The V segment lost 2 bases and the J segment 1 base; nucleotides outside the gene matches: 6. The CDR3 is made up of 16 amino acids. Per the germline V gene, CDR1 is DFQATT and CDR2 is SNEGSKA (reference sequence). The CDR3, as DNA: TGCAGTGCTAGACCGGGGACTAGCGGACTCCAAGAGACCCAGTACTTC. Translating it yields CSARPGTSGLQETQYF.

This clonotype was seen a single time. A much more abundant neighbour one base away suggests this may be a read error. The V gene is TRBV5-3, the J gene TRBJ2-3, with 9 bases that match TRBD2. TRBV5-3 counts as an open reading frame of uncertain function. The V gene end was trimmed by 8 bases and the J gene end by 6 bases; junction bases not matched to a gene: 19. CDR3 size: 17 residues. This chain's CDR3 is CASRMREGLAGPDTQYF. The CDR3 region has the DNA TGTGCCAGCAGAATGAGGGAGGGGCTAGCGGGACCCGATACGCAGTATTTT.

This clonotype has more than one count but fewer than ten. V is TRBV9 and J is TRBJ2-1; D might be TRBD2 (5 bases). Deletions cut 4 bases from V and 5 bases from J, with 19 bases between. This CDR3 is 16 amino acids long. CDR1 and CDR2 (germline): SGDLS, YYNGEE. The CDR3 region has the DNA TGTGCCAGCAGCTCGGTCGGAGGCAGAGCCGACAATGAGCAGTTCTTC. Translating gives CASSSVGGRADNEQFF.

The rearrangement joins TRBV10-1 to TRBJ2-7, with D perhaps matching TRBD1 or TRBD2 (5 bases each). Germline values: CDR1 WNHNN, CDR2 SYGVQD (reference sequence). V gave up 6 bases and J gave up 4 bases, with 16 bases separating them. CDR3 length: 14 residues. Here the CDR3 reads CASRNGTPGYEQYF. CDR3 coding DNA: TGCGCCAGCAGAAACGGGACCCCTGGGTACGAGCAGTACTTC.

In this sample, this clonotype turned up a few times. The rearrangement joins TRBV29-1 to TRBJ2-7; perhaps TRBD2 as D (6 bases). V was pared by 4 bases and J by 0 bases, with 10 bases between. Looked up from germline, CDR1 is SQVTM and CDR2 is ANQGSEA. The CDR3 sequence is 13 residues long. CDR3 sequence reads: CSVGAGYSYEQYF. CDR3 DNA sequence: TGCAGCGTTGGGGCGGGATACTCCTACGAGCAGTACTTC.

This chain links TRBV7-8 with TRBJ1-2, with 8 bases aligning to TRBD1. CDR1 and CDR2 from the germline V gene are SGHVS and FQNEAQ. Losses at the gene ends were 3 bases for V and 0 bases for J; bases not matched to a gene: 12. This CDR3 region has 18 residues. CDR3: CASSLDRTGMSPNYGYTF. CDR3 bases: TGTGCCAGCAGCTTGGACAGGACAGGGATGTCCCCTAACTATGGCTACACCTTC. Full variable domain (outside the CDR3, taken from reference TRBV7-8 and TRBJ1-2): GAGVSQSPRYKVAKRGQDVALRCDPISGHVSLFWYQQALGQGPEFLTYFQNEAQLDKSGLPSDRFFAERPEGSVSTLKIQRTQQEDSAVYLCASSLDRTGMSPNYGYTFGSGTRLTVV.

In this sample, this clonotype turned up many times. The rearrangement links TRBV4-1 to TRBJ1-1, with 9 bases matching TRBD1. Germline loops: CDR1 MGHRA, CDR2 YSYEKL. J gave up 1 base and V 6 bases, and 6 bases lay outside the gene matches. The CDR3 consists of 15 residues. This chain's CDR3 is CASSTQGARNTEAFF. CDR3 in DNA: TGCGCCAGCAGTACACAGGGGGCGCGGAACACTGAAGCTTTCTTT.

V and J are TRBV20-1 and TRBJ2-7; D not resolved. From germline, CDR1 is DFQATT and CDR2 SNEGSKA (reference sequence). V was pared by 3 bases and J by 5 bases, with 11 bases between. This CDR3 spans 12 amino acids. CDR3 sequence reads: CSASKRSDEQYF. CDR3 DNA: TGCAGTGCTAGCAAACGGAGTGACGAGCAGTACTTC.

This clonotype has a count of ten or more. The rearrangement uses TRBV5-1 and TRBJ2-3; TRBD1 aligns across 9 bases. Trimming removed 1 base from V and 2 bases from J; junction bases left unmatched: 8. CDR3 length: 17 amino acids. The germline CDR1 and CDR2 sequences are SGHRS and YFSETQ. CDR3 sequence (DNA): TGCGCCAGCAGCTTGTACCCGGGACAGGGTAACACAGATACGCAGTATTTT. This translates into CASSLYPGQGNTDTQYF.

Only a few counts were recorded for this clonotype. V is TRBV4-3 and J is TRBJ1-6; D is perhaps TRBD1 (5 bases). The CDR3 has 16 residues. Trimming removed 3 bases at V and 9 bases at J, with 18 bases between. Germline values: CDR1 LGHNA, CDR2 YSLEER. Written as DNA, the CDR3 is TGCGCCAGCAGCCAGGAGGGACTACCCAGCGGTTCACCCCTCCACTTT. Encoded protein: CASSQEGLPSGSPLHF.

In its sample, this clonotype was seen many times. V and J are TRBV13 and TRBJ2-5; possibly TRBD1 or TRBD2 for D (6 bases each). V was pared by 5 bases and J by 1 base, with 11 bases between. CDR1 is PRHDT, CDR2 FYEKMQ, per germline (reference sequence). The CDR3 is made up of 14 amino acids. CDR3 coding DNA: TGTGCCAGCAGCCCGCGGGACACCCAAGAGACCCAGTACTTC. Translated: CASSPRDTQETQYF.

This clonotype has at least ten counts. This chain connects TRBV7-9 to TRBJ1-1, with D perhaps TRBD1 (5 bases). The CDR3 runs to 13 residues. Germline V CDR1 and CDR2: SEHNR, FQNEAQ (reference sequence). Trimming removed 5 bases from V and 7 bases from J, with 14 bases in between. In DNA form, the CDR3 reads TGTGCCAGCAGCCCCCCCCGGGACCGTGAAGCTTTCTTT. Translating gives CASSPPRDREAFF.

This clonotype occurred a few times. V gene TRBV12-3 or TRBV12-4 combines with J gene TRBJ1-5; 9 bases are shared with TRBD1. The V and J ends lost 5 bases and 7 bases, in that order; junction bases with no gene match: 3. This CDR3 spans 13 amino acids. The CDR3 DNA sequence: TGTGCCAGCAGTGGGGACAGGGTGCAGCCCCAGCATTTT. Translated: CASSGDRVQPQHF.